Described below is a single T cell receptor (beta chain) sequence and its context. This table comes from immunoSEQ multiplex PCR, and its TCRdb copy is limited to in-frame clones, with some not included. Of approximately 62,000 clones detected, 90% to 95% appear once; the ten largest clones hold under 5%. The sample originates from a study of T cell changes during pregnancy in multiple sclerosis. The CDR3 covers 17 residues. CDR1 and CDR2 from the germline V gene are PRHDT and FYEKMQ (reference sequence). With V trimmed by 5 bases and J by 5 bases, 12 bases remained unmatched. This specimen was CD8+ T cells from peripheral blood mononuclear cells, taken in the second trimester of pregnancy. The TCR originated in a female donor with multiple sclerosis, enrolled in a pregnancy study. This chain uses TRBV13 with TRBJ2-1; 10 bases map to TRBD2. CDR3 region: CASSPPLVLAGNNEQFF. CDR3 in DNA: TGTGCCAGCAGCCCCCCCTTGGTACTAGCGGGAAACAATGAGCAGTTCTTC.